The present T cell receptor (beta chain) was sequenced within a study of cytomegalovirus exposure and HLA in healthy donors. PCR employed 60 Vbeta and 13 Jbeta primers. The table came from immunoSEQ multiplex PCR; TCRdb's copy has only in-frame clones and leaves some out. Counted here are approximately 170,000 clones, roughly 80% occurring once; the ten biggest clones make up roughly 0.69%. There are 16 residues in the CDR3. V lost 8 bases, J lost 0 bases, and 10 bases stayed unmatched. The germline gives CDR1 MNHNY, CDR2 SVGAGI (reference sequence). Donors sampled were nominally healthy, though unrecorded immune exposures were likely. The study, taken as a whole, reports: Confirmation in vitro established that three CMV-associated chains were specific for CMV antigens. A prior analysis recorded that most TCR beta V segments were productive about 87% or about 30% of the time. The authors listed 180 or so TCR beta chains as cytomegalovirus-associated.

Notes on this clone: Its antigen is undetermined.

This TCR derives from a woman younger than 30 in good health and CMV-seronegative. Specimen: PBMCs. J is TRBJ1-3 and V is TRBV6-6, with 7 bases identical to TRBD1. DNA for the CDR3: TGTGCCAGCGCTATGGGACAGCTAGCCTCTGGAAACACCATATATTTT. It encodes CASAMGQLASGNTIYF.